The clone carrying this T cell receptor (beta chain) was detected a few times. What it binds is not known. CD45RO/CCR7/CD25/CD127/CD95/CD27 staining was used to isolate CD4+ naive, central memory, regulatory and stem cell-like memory cells by sorting. This entry is derived from a study of beta chain features in type 1 diabetes. General study findings and limits: Among patients, naive, central memory and Treg TCRB repertoires appeared more similar than among healthy donors.

Every isolated RNA sample was fully reverse transcribed, so sequencing captured expressed TCRB transcripts. The method was immunoSEQ multiplex PCR; TCRdb's version includes in-frame clones alone and lacks a portion of them. The data show about 930,000 clones, roughly 16% seen once. The ends lost 0 bases at V and 9 bases at J; junction bases unmatched: 7. This CDR3 is 16 amino acids long. CDR1 is SGHRS, CDR2 YFSETQ, per germline. This TCR was sampled from a woman younger than 30 in good health. Sequences were obtained from naive CD4+ T cells from blood. V is TRBV5-1 and J is TRBJ2-1, with 12 bases identical to TRBD2. The CDR3, as DNA: TGCGCCAGCAGCTTGGGACTAGCGGGAGTTCCGGGTGAGCAGTTCTTC. Its protein product is CASSLGLAGVPGEQFF.